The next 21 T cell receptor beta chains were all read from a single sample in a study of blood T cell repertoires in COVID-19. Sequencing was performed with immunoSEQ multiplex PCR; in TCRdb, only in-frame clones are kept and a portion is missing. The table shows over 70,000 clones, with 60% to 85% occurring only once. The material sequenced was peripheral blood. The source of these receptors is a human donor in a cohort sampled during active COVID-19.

CDR3 bases: TGTGCCAGCAGTTTTGGTAGCGCCTTCTCCTACGAGCAGTACTTC. Amino acids: CASSFGSAFSYEQYF. This chain connects TRBV28 to TRBJ2-7, with TRBD2 as a possible D gene (5 bases). CDR1 MDHEN and CDR2 SYDVKM come from the germline V gene. CDR3 length: 15 residues. Trimming shortened V by 3 bases and J by 0 bases, and 12 bases separated the two germline ends.

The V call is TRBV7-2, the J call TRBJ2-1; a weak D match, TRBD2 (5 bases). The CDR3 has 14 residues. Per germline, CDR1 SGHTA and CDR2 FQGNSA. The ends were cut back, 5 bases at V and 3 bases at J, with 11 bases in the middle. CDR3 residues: CASSHRDYYNEQFF. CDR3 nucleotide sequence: TGTGCCAGCAGCCACCGGGATTACTACAATGAGCAGTTCTTC. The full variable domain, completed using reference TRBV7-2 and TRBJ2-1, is GAGVSQSPSNKVTEKGKDVELRCDPISGHTALYWYRQSLGQGLEFLIYFQGNSAPDKSGLPSDRFSAERTGGSVSTLTIQRTQQEDSAVYLCASSHRDYYNEQFFGPGTRLTVL.

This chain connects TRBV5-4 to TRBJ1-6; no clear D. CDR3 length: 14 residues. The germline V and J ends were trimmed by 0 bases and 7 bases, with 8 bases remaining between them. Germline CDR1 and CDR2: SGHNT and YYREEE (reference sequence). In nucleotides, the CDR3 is TGTGCCAGCAGCTTGGGGCAGGTCAATTCACCCCTCCACTTT. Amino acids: CASSLGQVNSPLHF.

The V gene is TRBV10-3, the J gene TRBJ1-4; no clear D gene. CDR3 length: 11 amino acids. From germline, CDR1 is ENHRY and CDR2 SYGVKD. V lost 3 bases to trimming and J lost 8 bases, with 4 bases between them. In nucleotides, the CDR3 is TGTGCCATCAGTGACAAAGAAAAACTGTTTTTT. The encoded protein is CAISDKEKLFF.

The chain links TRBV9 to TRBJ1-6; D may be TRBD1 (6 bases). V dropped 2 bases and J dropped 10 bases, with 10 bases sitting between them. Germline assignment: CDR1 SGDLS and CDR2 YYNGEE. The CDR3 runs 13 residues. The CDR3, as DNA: TGTGCCAGCAGCGTCAGGGGTAACTCACCCCTCCACTTT. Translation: CASSVRGNSPLHF.

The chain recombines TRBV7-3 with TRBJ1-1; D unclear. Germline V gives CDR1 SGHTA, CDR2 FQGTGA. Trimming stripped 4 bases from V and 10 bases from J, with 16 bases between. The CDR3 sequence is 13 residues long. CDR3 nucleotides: TGTGCCAGCAGCTCGGAGCGCTTTGGGAGAGCTTTCTTT. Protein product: CASSSERFGRAFF.

The CDR3 DNA is TGCAGCGTTGTCCTCTGGGGGGGAAACTACGAGCAGTACTTC. Residues: CSVVLWGGNYEQYF. V usage is TRBV29-1 and J usage is TRBJ2-7, with 7 bases fitting TRBD2. V was pared by 4 bases and J by 3 bases, with 9 bases of the junction left unmatched. The germline gives CDR1 SQVTM, CDR2 ANQGSEA. The CDR3 runs to 14 residues.

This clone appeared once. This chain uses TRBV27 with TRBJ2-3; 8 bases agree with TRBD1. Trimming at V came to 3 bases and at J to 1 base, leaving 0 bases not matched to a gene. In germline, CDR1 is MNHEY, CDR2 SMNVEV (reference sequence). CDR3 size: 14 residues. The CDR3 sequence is CASSLGQGTDTQYF. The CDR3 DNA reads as TGTGCCAGCAGTTTGGGACAGGGCACAGATACGCAGTATTTT.

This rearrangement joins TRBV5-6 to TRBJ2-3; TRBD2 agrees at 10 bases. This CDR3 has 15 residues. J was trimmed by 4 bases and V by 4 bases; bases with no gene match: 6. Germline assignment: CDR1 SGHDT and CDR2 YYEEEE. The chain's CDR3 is CASSLPSGRPDTQYF. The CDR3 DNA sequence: TGTGCCAGCAGCCTCCCTAGCGGGAGACCAGATACGCAGTATTTT.

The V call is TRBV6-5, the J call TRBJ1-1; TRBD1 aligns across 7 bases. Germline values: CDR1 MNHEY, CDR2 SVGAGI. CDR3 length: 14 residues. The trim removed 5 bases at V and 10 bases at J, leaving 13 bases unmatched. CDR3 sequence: CASSPQGKGGGAFF. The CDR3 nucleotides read TGTGCCAGCAGTCCACAGGGGAAGGGCGGAGGAGCTTTCTTT.

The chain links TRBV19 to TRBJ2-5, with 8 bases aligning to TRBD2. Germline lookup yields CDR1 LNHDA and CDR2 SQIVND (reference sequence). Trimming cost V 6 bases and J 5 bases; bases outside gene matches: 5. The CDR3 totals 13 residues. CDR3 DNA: TGTGCCAGTAGAAAGAGCGGGAGTGAGACCCAGTACTTC. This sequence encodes CASRKSGSETQYF.

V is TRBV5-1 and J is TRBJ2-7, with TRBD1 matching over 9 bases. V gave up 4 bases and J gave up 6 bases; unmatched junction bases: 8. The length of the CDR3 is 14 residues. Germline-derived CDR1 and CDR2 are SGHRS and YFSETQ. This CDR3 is CASSPGQGLPEQYF. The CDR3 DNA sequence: TGCGCCAGCAGCCCGGGACAGGGTTTACCCGAGCAGTACTTC.

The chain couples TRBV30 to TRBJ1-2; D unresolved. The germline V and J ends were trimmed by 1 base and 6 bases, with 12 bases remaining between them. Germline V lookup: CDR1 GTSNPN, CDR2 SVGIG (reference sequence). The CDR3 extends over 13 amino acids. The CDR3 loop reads CAWSGGVWDGYTF. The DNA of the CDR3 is TGTGCCTGGAGTGGCGGGGTTTGGGATGGCTACACCTTC.

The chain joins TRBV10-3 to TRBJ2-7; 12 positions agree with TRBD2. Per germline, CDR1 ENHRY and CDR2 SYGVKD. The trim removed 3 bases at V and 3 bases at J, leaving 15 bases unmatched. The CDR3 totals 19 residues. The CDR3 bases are TGTGCCATCAGTGATCAACCCCTCCGACTAGCGGGAGATTTCTACGAGCAGTACTTC. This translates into CAISDQPLRLAGDFYEQYF.

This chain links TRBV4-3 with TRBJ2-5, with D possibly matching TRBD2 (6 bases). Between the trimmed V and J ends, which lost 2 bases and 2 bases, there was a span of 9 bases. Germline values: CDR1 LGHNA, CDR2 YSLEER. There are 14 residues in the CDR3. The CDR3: CASSQLAGQETQYF. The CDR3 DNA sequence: TGCGCCAGCAGCCAACTGGCGGGGCAAGAGACCCAGTACTTC.

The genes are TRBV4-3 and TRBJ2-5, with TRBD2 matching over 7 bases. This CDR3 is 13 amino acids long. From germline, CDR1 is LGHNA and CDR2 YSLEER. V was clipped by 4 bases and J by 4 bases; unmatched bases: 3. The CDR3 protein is CASSRGRGETQYF. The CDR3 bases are TGCGCCAGCAGCCGCGGGAGAGGAGAGACCCAGTACTTC.

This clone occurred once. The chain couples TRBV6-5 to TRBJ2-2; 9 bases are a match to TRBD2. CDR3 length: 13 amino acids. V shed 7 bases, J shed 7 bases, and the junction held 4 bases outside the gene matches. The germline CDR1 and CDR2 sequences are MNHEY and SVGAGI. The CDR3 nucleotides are TGTGCCAGCACGCCTAGCGGGATCGGGGAGCTGTTTTTT. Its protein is CASTPSGIGELFF.

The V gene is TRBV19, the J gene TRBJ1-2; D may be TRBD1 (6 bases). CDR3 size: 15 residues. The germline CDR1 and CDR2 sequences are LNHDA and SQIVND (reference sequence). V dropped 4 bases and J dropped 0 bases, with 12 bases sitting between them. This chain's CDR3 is CASSKGQFSNYGYTF. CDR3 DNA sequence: TGTGCCAGTAGTAAAGGACAGTTTTCTAACTATGGCTACACCTTC.

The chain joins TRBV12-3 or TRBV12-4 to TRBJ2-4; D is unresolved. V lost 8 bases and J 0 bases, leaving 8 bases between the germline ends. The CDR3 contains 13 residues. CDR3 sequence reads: CASGLIAKNIQYF. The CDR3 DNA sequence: TGTGCCAGCGGCCTCATAGCCAAAAACATTCAGTACTTC.

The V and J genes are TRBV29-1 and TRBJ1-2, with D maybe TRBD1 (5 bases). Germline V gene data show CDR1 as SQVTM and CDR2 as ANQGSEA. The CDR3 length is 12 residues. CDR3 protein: CSPGGVGDGYTF. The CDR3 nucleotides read TGCAGTCCTGGGGGGGTCGGAGATGGCTACACCTTC.

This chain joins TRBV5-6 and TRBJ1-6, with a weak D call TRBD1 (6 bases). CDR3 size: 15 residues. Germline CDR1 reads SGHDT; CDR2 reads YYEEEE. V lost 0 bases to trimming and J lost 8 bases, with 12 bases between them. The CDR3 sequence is CASSLGTGIYSPLHF. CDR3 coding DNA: TGTGCCAGCAGCTTGGGCACAGGGATTTATTCACCCCTCCACTTT.